The sequence of this T cell receptor (beta chain) was determined in a study of cytomegalovirus exposure and HLA in healthy donors. Study summary: The roughly 110 validation repertoires matched the 666 first-cohort repertoires in platform, a later analysis reported.

Among the 120 or so subjects of the validation cohort, separate from the 666-subject first cohort, were the donors. This clone has just one count. The target antigen is unknown. Study conclusions and caveats: The classifier reportedly diagnosed cytomegalovirus status with high sensitivity and specificity. Altogether, 150 to 200 TCR beta chains were recorded as cytomegalovirus-associated.

Profiled with immunoSEQ multiplex PCR; TCRdb holds only in-frame clones, not every one. The sample gives around 260,000 clones, about 90% of which show up once; 3.1% is in the top ten. The CDR3 totals 14 residues. Germline V lookup: CDR1 SGHAT, CDR2 FQNNGV. V shed 3 bases, J shed 1 base, and the junction held 0 bases outside the gene matches. Input material: PBMCs. V usage is TRBV11-2 and J usage is TRBJ1-5; TRBD1 aligns across 7 bases. The receptor comes from a woman under 40 in good health and CMV-seronegative. The CDR3 spells CASSLTGSNQPQHF. The CDR3 bases are TGTGCCAGCAGCTTGACAGGGAGCAATCAGCCCCAGCATTTT. The complete variable domain, with remaining parts taken from reference TRBV11-2 and TRBJ1-5, reads EAGVAQSPRYKIIEKRQSVAFWCNPISGHATLYWYQQILGQGPKLLIQFQNNGVVDDSQLPKDRFSAERLKGVDSTLKIQPAKLEDSAVYLCASSLTGSNQPQHFGDGTRLSIL.